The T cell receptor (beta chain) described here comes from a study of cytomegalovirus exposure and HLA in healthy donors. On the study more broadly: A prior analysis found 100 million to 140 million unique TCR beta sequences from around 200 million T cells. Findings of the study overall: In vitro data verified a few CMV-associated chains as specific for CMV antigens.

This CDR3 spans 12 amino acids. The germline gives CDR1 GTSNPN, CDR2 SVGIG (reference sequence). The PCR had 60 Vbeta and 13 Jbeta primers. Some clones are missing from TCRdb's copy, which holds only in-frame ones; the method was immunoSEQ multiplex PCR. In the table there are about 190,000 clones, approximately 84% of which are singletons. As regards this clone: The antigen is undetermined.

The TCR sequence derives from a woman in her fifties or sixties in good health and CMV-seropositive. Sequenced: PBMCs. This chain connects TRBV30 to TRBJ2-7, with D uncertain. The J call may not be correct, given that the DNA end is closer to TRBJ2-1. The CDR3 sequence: CAWSGGYNEQFF. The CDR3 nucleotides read TGTGCCTGGAGTGGAGGATACAATGAGCAGTTCTTC.